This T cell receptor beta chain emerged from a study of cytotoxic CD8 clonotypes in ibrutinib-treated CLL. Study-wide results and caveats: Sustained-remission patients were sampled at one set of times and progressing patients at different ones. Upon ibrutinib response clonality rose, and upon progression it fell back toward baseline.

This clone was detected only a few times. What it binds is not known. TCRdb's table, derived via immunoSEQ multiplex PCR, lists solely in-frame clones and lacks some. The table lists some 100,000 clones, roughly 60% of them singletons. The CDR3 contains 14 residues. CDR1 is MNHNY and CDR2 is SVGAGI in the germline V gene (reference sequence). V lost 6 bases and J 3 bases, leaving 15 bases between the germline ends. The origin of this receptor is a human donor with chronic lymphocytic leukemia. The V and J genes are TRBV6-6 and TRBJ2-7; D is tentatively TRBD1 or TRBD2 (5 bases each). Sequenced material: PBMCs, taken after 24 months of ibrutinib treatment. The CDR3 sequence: CASSTRDGHYEQYF. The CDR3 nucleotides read TGTGCCAGCAGCACCCGGGACGGTCACTACGAGCAGTACTTC.